A selection of T cell receptor beta chains follows, all from one sample in a study of T cell responses to AZD1222 COVID-19 vaccine. Clones were read by immunoSEQ multiplex PCR, and TCRdb kept only the in-frame ones, dropping some. The sample carries about 110,000 clones, roughly 84% recorded once. Sample: peripheral blood, taken on day 0 of AZD1222 vaccination. These receptors were obtained from an adult in good health. CDR3s include the opening cysteine and the closing phenylalanine or tryptophan. D genes are given only for firm matches. Only some rows state a clone size, as once, few, many or a class for expanded clones.

D	size	J	V	CDR3	DNA
NA	NA	TRBJ1-1	TRBV2	CASSLAGLNTEAFF	TGTGCCAGCAGTTTGGCAGGTTTGAACACTGAAGCTTTCTTT
TRBD1	NA	TRBJ1-5	TRBV7-2	CASRPQGAPGQPQHF	TGTGCCAGCAGGCCGCAGGGGGCGCCAGGTCAGCCCCAGCATTTT
TRBD1	NA	TRBJ2-7	TRBV5-3	CARSLVRDRNEQYF	TGTGCCAGAAGCTTGGTCCGGGACAGAAACGAGCAGTACTTC
NA	NA	TRBJ1-4	TRBV29-1	CSATQVRSGSGEKLFF	TGCAGCGCAACACAAGTCCGATCGGGTAGTGGAGAAAAACTGTTTTTT
TRBD2	NA	TRBJ2-1	TRBV18	CASSPGLADNEQFF	TGTGCCAGCTCACCGGGACTAGCGGACAATGAGCAGTTCTTC
TRBD1	NA	TRBJ1-6	TRBV6-5	CASSYGTGTNSPLHF	TGTGCCAGCAGTTACGGGACAGGGACGAATTCACCCCTCCACTTT
NA	NA	TRBJ2-3	TRBV5-1	CASSLGSQDTQYF	TGCGCCAGCAGCTTGGGTTCCCAAGATACGCAGTATTTT
NA	NA	TRBJ1-2	TRBV28	CASSLADPGGYTF	TGTGCCAGCAGTTTAGCGGACCCTGGGGGCTACACCTTC
NA	once	TRBJ2-2	TRBV12-5	CASGFYSGELFF	TGTGCTAGTGGTTTTTATTCCGGGGAGCTGTTTTTT
NA	NA	TRBJ2-3	TRBV6-6	CASSYVAVSTDTQYF	TGTGCCAGCAGTTACGTCGCGGTTAGCACAGATACGCAGTATTTT
TRBD1	NA	TRBJ1-3	TRBV9	CASSEGTAGNTIYF	TGTGCCAGCAGCGAAGGGACAGCTGGAAACACCATATATTTT
NA	NA	TRBJ2-1	TRBV28	CASTPKDNEQFF	TGTGCCAGCACTCCTAAGGATAATGAGCAGTTCTTC
NA	NA	TRBJ1-3	TRBV19	CASSRQAFGNTIYF	TGTGCCAGTTCTCGACAGGCTTTTGGAAACACCATATATTTT
NA	once	TRBJ1-5	TRBV7-9	CASSPDSRGNQPQHF	TGTGCCAGCAGCCCCGACAGTAGAGGCAATCAGCCCCAGCATTTT
TRBD1	NA	TRBJ1-2	TRBV6-1	CASSARTAGTGTGYTF	TGTGCCAGCAGTGCCCGGACGGCCGGGACAGGGACTGGCTACACCTTC
NA	NA	TRBJ1-1	TRBV5-1	CASSSRGSDTEAFF	TGCGCCAGCAGCTCAAGGGGGTCGGACACTGAAGCTTTCTTT
NA	NA	TRBJ2-7	TRBV6-1	CASSEGRSSYEQYF	TGTGCCAGCAGTGAAGGCCGAAGCTCCTACGAGCAGTACTTC
TRBD2	NA	TRBJ2-2	TRBV5-1	CASSLTSGGPTGELFF	TGCGCCAGCAGCTTGACTAGCGGGGGGCCCACCGGGGAGCTGTTTTTT
NA	NA	TRBJ1-4	TRBV25-1	CASRSDPGQLFF	TGTGCCAGCAGATCCGATCCGGGGCAACTGTTTTTT
TRBD2	NA	TRBJ2-7	TRBV28	CASSSSTGLAKVYEQYF	TGTGCCAGCAGTTCCTCAACCGGACTAGCGAAGGTCTACGAGCAGTACTTC
NA	NA	TRBJ2-7	TRBV7-2	CASSTTPPYEQYF	TGTGCCAGCAGCACCACCCCACCCTACGAGCAGTACTTC
TRBD1	NA	TRBJ2-1	TRBV10-3	CAIIRTGEVNEQFF	TGTGCCATCATTCGGACAGGGGAAGTTAATGAGCAGTTCTTC
NA	NA	TRBJ2-3	TRBV9	CASSVVERTDTQYF	TGTGCCAGCAGCGTAGTTGAGAGGACAGATACGCAGTATTTT
TRBD1	NA	TRBJ2-7	TRBV27	CASRLPGQGSYEQYF	TGTGCCAGCAGACTTCCGGGACAGGGCTCCTACGAGCAGTACTTC
NA	NA	TRBJ2-1	TRBV19	CASSMGGGSYNEQFF	TGTGCCAGTAGTATGGGCGGCGGCTCCTACAATGAGCAGTTCTTC
NA	NA	TRBJ1-1	TRBV19	CASSIRTVMNTEAFF	TGTGCCAGTAGTATCCGGACAGTAATGAACACTGAAGCTTTCTTT
NA	NA	TRBJ2-7	TRBV15	CATSRGGLNLEQYF	TGTGCCACCAGCAGAGGTGGACTTAACCTCGAGCAGTACTTC
NA	NA	TRBJ2-1	TRBV10-3	CAISESGRSLSYNEQFF	TGTGCCATCAGTGAGTCGGGCCGTAGCCTATCCTACAATGAGCAGTTCTTC
NA	NA	TRBJ1-6	TRBV19	CATARIGAGHSSYNSPLHF	TGTGCCACCGCAAGGATAGGTGCCGGACACAGCTCCTATAATTCACCCCTCCACTTT
TRBD2	once	TRBJ2-1	TRBV6-1	CASSELDGGGRNEQFF	TGTGCCAGCAGTGAGTTGGACGGGGGAGGGCGGAATGAGCAGTTCTTC
NA	NA	TRBJ1-6	TRBV5-1	CASRGDQLYNSPLHF	TGCGCCAGCAGGGGGGACCAACTTTATAATTCACCCCTCCACTTT
TRBD1	NA	TRBJ1-5	TRBV5-6	CASSRGQGAYQPQHF	TGTGCCAGCAGTCGCGGACAGGGGGCTTATCAGCCCCAGCATTTT
NA	NA	TRBJ1-1	TRBV28	CASSLRYTEAFF	TGTGCCAGCAGTTTACGATACACTGAAGCTTTCTTT
TRBD2	NA	TRBJ2-4	TRBV2	CASCLAGKNIQYF	TGTGCCAGCTGCCTAGCGGGAAAAAACATTCAGTACTTC
NA	NA	TRBJ1-1	TRBV4-1	CASSQGRTLNTEAFF	TGCGCCAGCAGCCAAGGGCGGACCTTGAACACTGAAGCTTTCTTT
NA	NA	TRBJ2-7	TRBV28	CASSFNYEQYF	TGTGCCAGCAGTTTTAACTACGAGCAGTACTTC
NA	NA	TRBJ1-5	TRBV21-1	CASSKSGRENQPQHF	TGTGCCAGCAGCAAGAGTGGACGGGAAAATCAGCCCCAGCATTTT
NA	NA	TRBJ1-1	TRBV9	CASSVSGQNTEAFF	TGTGCCAGCAGCGTATCGGGACAAAATACTGAAGCTTTCTTT
NA	NA	TRBJ2-2	TRBV27	CASSLRENTGELFF	TGTGCCAGCAGTTTGAGAGAAAACACCGGGGAGCTGTTTTTT
NA	once	TRBJ1-4	TRBV12-3/TRBV12-4	CASRGNEKLFF	TGTGCCAGCAGGGGTAATGAAAAACTGTTTTTT
NA	NA	TRBJ1-5	TRBV7-2	CATGGQLNQPQHF	TGTGCCACCGGGGGGCAGTTAAATCAGCCCCAGCATTTT
TRBD2	NA	TRBJ2-1	TRBV7-6	CASSASSAGVPSYNEQFF	TGTGCCAGCAGCGCCAGTTCAGCGGGGGTCCCCTCCTACAATGAGCAGTTCTTC
TRBD1	NA	TRBJ1-6	TRBV11-1	CASRRTGVSPLHF	TGTGCCAGCAGAAGGACAGGGGTCTCACCCCTCCACTTT
TRBD1	NA	TRBJ1-2	TRBV6-6	CASSYDATGSRGGYTF	TGTGCCAGCAGTTACGATGCGACAGGGTCGAGGGGTGGCTACACCTTC
TRBD1	NA	TRBJ1-5	TRBV6-6	CASSYISRGFNQPQHF	TGTGCCAGCAGTTACATCTCCAGGGGGTTCAATCAGCCCCAGCATTTT
NA	NA	TRBJ2-5	TRBV5-5	CASSPLPGETQYF	TGTGCCAGCAGCCCATTGCCGGGGGAGACCCAGTACTTC
TRBD1	NA	TRBJ1-2	TRBV3-1/TRBV3-2	CASSQGTDRGVYGYTF	TGTGCCAGCAGCCAAGGGACGGACAGGGGAGTCTATGGCTACACCTTC
NA	NA	TRBJ2-1	TRBV7-3	CASSLTGGSSYNEQFF	TGTGCCAGCAGCTTAACGGGCGGTAGCTCCTACAATGAGCAGTTCTTC
TRBD1	NA	TRBJ1-4	TRBV15	CATSRELAGGWEKLFF	TGTGCCACCAGCAGAGAGCTGGCAGGGGGCTGGGAAAAACTGTTTTTT
NA	NA	TRBJ1-4	TRBV5-6	CASSFDLNDRKLFF	TGTGCCAGCAGCTTTGACCTCAACGATAGAAAACTGTTTTTT
NA	NA	TRBJ1-2	TRBV7-9	CASSSRGFYGYTF	TGTGCCAGCAGCTCCAGGGGCTTCTATGGCTACACCTTC
NA	NA	TRBJ1-5	TRBV7-2	CASSSTVGQPQHF	TGTGCCAGCAGTTCAACGGTAGGGCAGCCCCAGCATTTT
NA	NA	TRBJ1-2	TRBV6-5	CASSSPGDGYTF	TGTGCCAGCAGCTCGCCGGGGGATGGCTACACCTTC
NA	NA	TRBJ1-2	TRBV28	CASSSPTRLDGGYGYTF	TGTGCCAGCAGTTCCCCCACCCGCCTGGACGGTGGCTATGGCTACACCTTC